The 5 T cell receptor beta chains below all came from one sample that was sequenced in a study of blood T cells in healthy people across ages (dated by TCRdb to about 2015). The library was produced with 5' RACE. Sequenced on an Illumina HiSeq 2500. A second PCR of about 6 to 11 cycles was performed with a sample-barcoded 5' primer and a J-beta primer mix. TCRdb redid the processing of the public reads, applying fastp at Q25 and MiXCR, and retained in-frame beta chains. CDR3 protein sequences are deduplicated, and each keeps its most common genes and DNA. In this sample the table shows approximately 1,000,000 distinct CDR3 sequences, less than 45% of which occur a single time. The top ten hold about an eighth of the sample. The sequencing input was blood. Receptors originate from a man in his late teens or twenties in good health.

The table lists this clonotype with a few counts. Being one base from a much bigger clone, this may be a read error. This chain uses TRBV5-6 with TRBJ2-3; TRBD2 agrees at 7 bases. Germline CDR1 and CDR2: SGHDT and YYEEEE. The CDR3 runs 15 residues. The V and J ends lost 4 bases and 1 base, in that order; junction bases with no gene match: 6. CDR3 in DNA: TGTGCCAGCAGCCCCGGGACTACTCGCACAGATACGCAGTATTTT. It translates to CASSPGTTRTDTQYF.

The rearrangement links TRBV2 to TRBJ1-2, with TRBD1 matching over 8 bases. CDR1 SNHLY and CDR2 FYNNEI come from the germline V gene. This CDR3 spans 16 amino acids. Unmatched junction bases numbered 12, after V lost 5 bases and J lost 4 bases. CDR3 in amino acids: CASSTDRKTGGYGYTF. CDR3 in DNA: TGTGCCAGCAGTACCGATAGAAAAACAGGGGGCTATGGCTACACCTTC.

The V gene is TRBV27, the J gene TRBJ1-2; D call uncertain. Germline values: CDR1 MNHEY, CDR2 SMNVEV (reference sequence). Trimming took off 4 bases at V and 1 base at J, with 19 bases between the two ends. The CDR3 runs 17 residues. The CDR3 loop reads CASSSTGIRPLNYGYTF. CDR3 DNA sequence: TGTGCCAGCAGTTCTACGGGCATAAGGCCCCTTAACTATGGCTACACCTTC.

The gene calls are TRBV6-1 and TRBJ1-5; no clear D gene. Germline V gene sequence: CDR1 MNHNS, CDR2 SASEGT. The CDR3 covers 16 residues. The V end lost 1 base, the J end lost 3 bases, and 13 bases lay between the germline ends. The CDR3 bases are TGTGCCAGCAGTGAAGAAATTGGACGGTACAATCAGCCCCAGCATTTT. Protein: CASSEEIGRYNQPQHF.

This clonotype was seen a few times. The rearrangement uses TRBV2 and TRBJ1-5; D is possibly TRBD1 (6 bases). Trimming shortened V by 8 bases and J by 4 bases, and 15 bases separated the two germline ends. Germline loops: CDR1 SNHLY, CDR2 FYNNEI. The CDR3 length is 14 residues. The CDR3 nucleotides are TGTGCCAGCGGACAGTCCCAATCTAATCAGCCCCAGCATTTT. This encodes CASGQSQSNQPQHF.